One sample yielded the 4 T cell receptor beta chains listed below, sequenced in a study of CD8+ T cells in alopecia areata. Regarding treatment: oral pan-JAK inhibitor, 5-10 mg twice daily. It was cDNA, reverse transcribed from extracted RNA, that served as the sequencing template. Here immunoSEQ multiplex PCR was the method, and the copy in TCRdb shows in-frame clones only, minus some. The sample lists 110,000 or so clones, roughly 50% occurring once. The material sequenced was CD8+ T cells sorted from blood, taken at week 4, from a patient treated with tofacitinib. These receptors were collected from a human donor with alopecia areata.

This clone appeared a few times. This sequence joins TRBV19 and TRBJ1-5; no clear D gene. Germline V gene sequence: CDR1 LNHDA, CDR2 SQIVND (reference sequence). This CDR3 is 15 amino acids long. Trimming removed 3 bases from V and 0 bases from J, with 9 bases in between. CDR3 DNA: TGTGCCAGTAGTATGTCGGCTTATAGCAATCAGCCCCAGCATTTT. Its protein product is CASSMSAYSNQPQHF.

In its sample, this clone was seen a few times. The chain combines TRBV29-1 with TRBJ2-1, with TRBD2 matching 8 bases. This CDR3 has 14 amino acids. Per germline, CDR1 SQVTM and CDR2 ANQGSEA. Trimming took 6 bases from V and 9 from J; bases not matched to a gene: 13. CDR3 sequence reads: CSVPRGASPSEQFF. In DNA form, the CDR3 reads TGCAGCGTCCCGCGGGGGGCTAGCCCCAGTGAGCAGTTCTTC.

The V call is TRBV30, the J call TRBJ2-7, with D perhaps TRBD2 (5 bases). Deletions cut 5 bases from V and 2 bases from J, with 13 bases between. Germline loops: CDR1 GTSNPN, CDR2 SVGIG (reference sequence). There are 13 residues in the CDR3. The CDR3 here is CAWRENPPYEQYF. The CDR3 bases are TGTGCCTGGCGGGAAAACCCTCCCTACGAGCAGTACTTC.

This clone has just a few counts. In the same sample, other DNA sequences code for this CDR3. CDR3 nucleotides: TGTGCCAGCAGGAGAGGGGGCACAGATACGCAGTATTTT. Its protein product is CASRRGGTDTQYF. The chain recombines TRBV5-4 with TRBJ2-3; perhaps D is TRBD1 or TRBD2 (5 bases each). Per the germline V gene, CDR1 is SGHNT and CDR2 is YYREEE (reference sequence). V shed 5 bases and J shed 1 base, with 8 bases lying between them. The length of the CDR3 is 13 residues. Full variable domain (rest looked up from reference TRBV5-4 and TRBJ2-3): ETGVTQSPTHLIKTRGQQVTLRCSSQSGHNTVSWYQQALGQGPQFIFQYYREEENGRGNFPPRFSGLQFPNYSSELNVNALELDDSALYLCASRRGGTDTQYFGPGTRLTVL.